These 21 T cell receptor beta chains came from one sample sequenced in a study of beta chain features in type 1 diabetes. The investigators reverse transcribed all of the isolated RNA, so they sequenced expressed TCRB transcripts. Assay used: immunoSEQ multiplex PCR; TCRdb lists only in-frame clones, some missing. Among around 250,000 clones, 27% were seen once, and the ten largest hold more than 3%. Sequenced sample: central memory CD4+ T cells from blood. The receptor source for this set is a man aged 25 to 45 in good health.

This clone was observed a handful of times. This chain connects TRBV30 to TRBJ2-5; D remains ambiguous. The CDR3 loop spans 12 amino acids. CDR1 and CDR2 from the germline V gene are GTSNPN and SVGIG (reference sequence). Between the trimmed V and J ends, which lost 4 bases and 4 bases, there was a span of 10 bases. In nucleotides, the CDR3 is TGTGCCTGGATGTCTACCCGAGAGACCCAGTACTTC. Amino acid sequence: CAWMSTRETQYF.

In this sample, this clone turned up many times. The rearrangement joins TRBV6-6 to TRBJ1-1, with 7 bases aligning to TRBD1. The V segment lost 10 bases and the J segment 1 base; nucleotides outside the gene matches: 6. The CDR3 is made up of 13 amino acids. Germline values: CDR1 MNHNY, CDR2 SVGAGI (reference sequence). The CDR3 nucleotides are TGTGCCACCGCGACAGGGTCGAACACTGAAGCTTTCTTT. Amino acid sequence: CATATGSNTEAFF.

The chain joins TRBV19 to TRBJ2-2; D unclear. This CDR3 is 13 amino acids long. Germline V gene data show CDR1 as LNHDA and CDR2 as SQIVND (reference sequence). Trimming left V 7 bases short and J 6 bases short, with 12 bases between. DNA of the CDR3: TGTGCCAGTATCTTAGCTCAGTCCGGGGAGCTGTTTTTT. Translation: CASILAQSGELFF.

The chain couples TRBV7-8 to TRBJ2-7, with 11 positions matching TRBD2. CDR1 is SGHVS, CDR2 FQNEAQ, per germline. V trimming: 5 bases; J trimming: 2 bases; junction bases outside the gene matches: 5. CDR3 length equals 15 residues. The CDR3 protein is CASSPRLAGTYEQYF. CDR3 in DNA: TGTGCCAGCAGCCCCCGACTAGCGGGGACCTACGAGCAGTACTTC.

The chain is built from TRBV7-7 and TRBJ1-1, with D hard to call. The CDR3 has 13 amino acids. Germline CDR1 SSHAT, CDR2 FNYEAQ (reference sequence). The V end lost 7 bases, the J end lost 5 bases, and 14 bases lay between the germline ends. The CDR3 DNA sequence: TGTGCCAGCACCCCCAGTCTTTGGACTGAAGCTTTCTTT. Translation gives CASTPSLWTEAFF.

This clone turned up a few times. The J gene is TRBJ1-2, the V gene TRBV30; a possible D gene is TRBD1 (5 bases). Germline CDR1 reads GTSNPN; CDR2 reads SVGIG (reference sequence). The CDR3 has 13 amino acids. Deletions cut 2 bases from V and 8 bases from J, with 15 bases between. The CDR3: CAWSLGTALGYTF. The CDR3, as DNA: TGTGCCTGGAGTCTAGGGACGGCCTTAGGCTACACCTTC.

This clone was observed a few times. The chain is built from TRBV30 and TRBJ1-2; D may be TRBD1 (6 bases). The CDR3 is made up of 14 amino acids. In germline, CDR1 is GTSNPN, CDR2 SVGIG (reference sequence). V was shortened by 3 bases and J by 0 bases, with 11 bases between the two germline ends. The CDR3 here is CAWRKTGSNYGYTF. CDR3 bases: TGTGCCTGGAGGAAGACAGGATCTAACTATGGCTACACCTTC.

This clone has only one observation. This sequence joins TRBV25-1 and TRBJ2-7, with 10 positions matching TRBD2. Germline V gene data show CDR1 as MGHDK and CDR2 as SYGVNS. V lost 8 bases to trimming and J lost 4 bases; unmatched junction nucleotides: 8. CDR3 length: 14 amino acids. The CDR3 reads CASGPGTSVYEQYF. In DNA form, the CDR3 reads TGTGCCAGCGGACCTGGGACTAGCGTTTACGAGCAGTACTTC.

In this sample, this clone turned up once. The chain is built from TRBV7-7 and TRBJ2-5; D is ambiguous. Germline V CDR1 and CDR2: SSHAT, FNYEAQ (reference sequence). This CDR3 is 14 amino acids long. The V and J ends lost 0 bases and 2 bases respectively, with 7 bases between them. The CDR3 protein is CASSLALDQETQYF. The DNA for the CDR3 is TGTGCCAGCAGCTTAGCGTTAGATCAAGAGACCCAGTACTTC. The full variable domain, with the rest looked up from reference TRBV7-7 and TRBJ2-5, is GAGVSQSPRYKVTKRGQDVTLRCDPISSHATLYWYQQALGQGPEFLTYFNYEAQPDKSGLPSDRFSAERPEGSISTLTIQRTEQRDSAMYRCASSLALDQETQYFGPGTRLLVL.

J is TRBJ2-7 and V is TRBV23-1; possibly TRBD2 for D (5 bases). TRBV23-1 is reported as an ORF; its role is uncertain. The germline V and J ends were trimmed by 10 bases and 8 bases, with 21 bases remaining between them. CDR3 length equals 13 residues. The CDR3 bases are TGCGCCACCCCAAAGGTCCCCGGGGAGCAGCAGTACTTC. Translating it yields CATPKVPGEQQYF.

This clone was found a few times. This chain connects TRBV7-9 to TRBJ2-7; maybe TRBD2 (6 bases). This CDR3 spans 16 amino acids. Germline V gene data show CDR1 as SEHNR and CDR2 as FQNEAQ (reference sequence). V was trimmed by 5 bases and J by 1 base, leaving 18 bases between them. In DNA, the CDR3 is TGTGCCAGCAGCCGTTTCCCGGGGGACGCATCCTACGAGCAGTACTTC. Translating gives CASSRFPGDASYEQYF.

The CDR3 DNA reads TGTGCCAGCAGCCCCTCGGGGGTGGATGAGCAGTTCTTC. Its protein is CASSPSGVDEQFF. This chain uses TRBV4-2 with TRBJ2-1; a possible D gene is TRBD2 (6 bases). The V and J ends lost 4 bases and 8 bases respectively, with 12 bases between them. Germline V lookup: CDR1 LGHNA, CDR2 YNFKEQ. The CDR3 sequence is 13 residues long.

The CDR3 coding sequence is TGTGCCAGCAGTCCCGACAGGGGGCTCTACAATGAGCAGTTCTTC. Its protein is CASSPDRGLYNEQFF. The chain uses TRBV14 and TRBJ2-1, with 10 bases lining up with TRBD1. V trimming: 6 bases; J trimming: 3 bases; junction bases outside the gene matches: 5. The germline V gene has CDR1 SGHDN and CDR2 FVKESK. The CDR3 length is 15 residues.

This clone was seen only a few times. The CDR3 sequence is CASSSPGQSSTGELFF. The DNA of the CDR3 is TGCGCCAGCAGCTCACCGGGACAGTCATCCACCGGGGAGCTGTTTTTT. The chain combines TRBV5-1 with TRBJ2-2, with 7 bases lining up with TRBD1. The V and J ends lost 3 bases and 4 bases, in that order; junction bases with no gene match: 9. Germline-derived CDR1 and CDR2 are SGHRS and YFSETQ. The CDR3 sequence is 16 residues long.

Here the CDR3 reads CAWSVKRGDTGELFF. CDR3 nucleotide sequence: TGTGCCTGGAGTGTAAAGAGGGGGGACACCGGGGAGCTGTTTTTT. The chain uses TRBV30 and TRBJ2-2, with D perhaps being TRBD1 or TRBD2 (6 bases each). Per germline, CDR1 GTSNPN and CDR2 SVGIG (reference sequence). Trimming cost V 0 bases and J 3 bases, with 11 bases left between them. The CDR3 loop spans 15 amino acids.

At least ten counts were recorded for this clone. The chain recombines TRBV7-9 with TRBJ2-3, with D uncertain. This CDR3 has 12 residues. Trimming pared 11 bases from V and 2 bases from J, leaving 11 bases between. The V gene's germline CDR1 is SEHNR and CDR2 FQNEAQ (reference sequence). CDR3 protein: CAGRTLTDTQYF. The CDR3 DNA sequence: TGTGCCGGAAGGACGCTCACAGATACGCAGTATTTT.

For the CDR3, the DNA is TGTGCCAGCAGTTTAGGCGGCAGCAAAGAGACCCAGTACTTC. It is translated as CASSLGGSKETQYF. V and J are TRBV28 and TRBJ2-5; D is uncertain. This CDR3 is built from 14 residues. V was pared by 2 bases and J by 3 bases, with 10 bases between. Germline CDR1 MDHEN, CDR2 SYDVKM.

The chain recombines TRBV5-1 with TRBJ2-3; 15 nucleotides align to TRBD2. This CDR3 has 16 residues. Unmatched junction bases numbered 4, after V lost 2 bases and J lost 6 bases. Germline assignment: CDR1 SGHRS and CDR2 YFSETQ. The CDR3 spells CASSFGLAGGMDTQYF. DNA for the CDR3: TGCGCCAGCAGCTTCGGACTAGCGGGAGGGATGGATACGCAGTATTTT.

The J gene is TRBJ1-2, the V gene TRBV6-5; 10 bases map to TRBD1. CDR3 length: 13 amino acids. The V and J ends lost 6 bases and 8 bases, in that order; junction bases with no gene match: 6. Germline V gene data show CDR1 as MNHEY and CDR2 as SVGAGI. CDR3 sequence reads: CASSLGTGEGYTF. CDR3 DNA sequence: TGTGCCAGCAGCCTTGGGACAGGGGAGGGCTACACCTTC.

The rearrangement links TRBV6-5 to TRBJ2-1, with D tentatively TRBD2 (5 bases). Trimming left V 9 bases short and J 0 bases short, with 9 bases between. The CDR3 runs 13 residues. Germline V gene lookup returns CDR1 MNHEY and CDR2 SVGAGI. CDR3 protein: CASTAASYNEQFF. The CDR3 nucleotides are TGTGCCAGTACAGCGGCCTCCTACAATGAGCAGTTCTTC.

This clone was counted between two and nine times. Distinct nucleotide sequences in the sample also encode this CDR3. The V call is TRBV5-1, the J call TRBJ2-7; D may correspond to TRBD1 or TRBD2 (5 bases each). The CDR3 contains 14 residues. V was cut by 4 bases and J by 2 bases, with 13 bases left in between. Germline CDR1 SGHRS, CDR2 YFSETQ. The CDR3 here is CASSAGGKPYEQYF. The CDR3 DNA sequence: TGCGCCAGCAGCGCTGGGGGAAAACCCTACGAGCAGTACTTC. Drawing the rest from reference TRBV5-1 and TRBJ2-7, the complete variable domain is KAGVTQTPRYLIKTRGQQVTLSCSPISGHRSVSWYQQTPGQGLQFLFEYFSETQRNKGNFPGRFSGRQFSNSRSEMNVSTLELGDSALYLCASSAGGKPYEQYFGPGTRLTVT.